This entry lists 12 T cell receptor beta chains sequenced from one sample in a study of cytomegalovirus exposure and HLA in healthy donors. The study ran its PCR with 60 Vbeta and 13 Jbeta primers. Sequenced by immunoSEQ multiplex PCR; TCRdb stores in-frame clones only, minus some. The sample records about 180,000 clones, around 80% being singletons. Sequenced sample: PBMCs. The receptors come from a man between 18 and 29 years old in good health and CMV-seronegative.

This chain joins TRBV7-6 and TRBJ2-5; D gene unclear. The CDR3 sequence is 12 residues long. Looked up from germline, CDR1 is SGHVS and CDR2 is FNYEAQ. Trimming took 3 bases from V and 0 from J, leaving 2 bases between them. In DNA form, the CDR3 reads TGTGCCAGCAGCTTCTACCAAGAGACCCAGTACTTC. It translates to CASSFYQETQYF.

This CDR3 is CARSLRASVTDTQYF. CDR3 nucleotides: TGTGCCAGAAGCTTGCGTGCTAGCGTCACAGATACGCAGTATTTT. This chain connects TRBV5-3 to TRBJ2-3, with D possibly being TRBD2 (6 bases). TRBV5-3 is an open reading frame whose function is uncertain. The V end lost 1 base, the J end lost 2 bases, and 11 bases lay between the germline ends. This CDR3 contains 15 residues.

The CDR3 nucleotides are TGTGCCAGTAGTACCGACGACCCCAGAACGGGTGGCTACACCTTC. Its protein product is CASSTDDPRTGGYTF. J is TRBJ1-2 and V is TRBV19; D call uncertain. V was cut by 4 bases and J by 7 bases, with 19 bases left in between. This CDR3 region has 15 residues. Germline V gene data show CDR1 as LNHDA and CDR2 as SQIVND (reference sequence).

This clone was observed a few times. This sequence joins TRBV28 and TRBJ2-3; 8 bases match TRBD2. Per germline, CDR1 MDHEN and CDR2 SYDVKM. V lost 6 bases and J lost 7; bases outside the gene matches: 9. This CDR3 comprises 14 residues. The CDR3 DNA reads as TGTGCCAGCAGCGGGGGAGGTAGCGGGAATACGCAGTATTTT. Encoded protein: CASSGGGSGNTQYF.

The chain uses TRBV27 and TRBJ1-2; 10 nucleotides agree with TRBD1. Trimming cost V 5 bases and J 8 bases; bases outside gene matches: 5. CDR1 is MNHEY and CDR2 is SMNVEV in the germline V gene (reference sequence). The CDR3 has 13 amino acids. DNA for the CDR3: TGTGCCAGCAGTAAGACAGGGGGCGACGGCTACACCTTC. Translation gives CASSKTGGDGYTF.

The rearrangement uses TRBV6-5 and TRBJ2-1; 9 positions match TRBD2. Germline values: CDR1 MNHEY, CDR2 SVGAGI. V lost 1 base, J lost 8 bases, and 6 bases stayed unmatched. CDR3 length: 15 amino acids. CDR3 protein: CASSYLGSGSDEQFF. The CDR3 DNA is TGTGCCAGCAGTTACTTAGGTAGCGGGAGCGATGAGCAGTTCTTC.

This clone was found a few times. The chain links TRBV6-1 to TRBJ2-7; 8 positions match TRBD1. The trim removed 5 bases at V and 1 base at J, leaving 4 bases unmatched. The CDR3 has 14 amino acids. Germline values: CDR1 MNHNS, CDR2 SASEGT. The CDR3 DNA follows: TGTGCCAGCAGTACCACAGGGGGTTCCTACGAGCAGTACTTC. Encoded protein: CASSTTGGSYEQYF.

CDR3: CALTGGAHGTDTQYF. In DNA, the CDR3 is TGTGCCTTGACTGGGGGGGCCCACGGCACAGATACGCAGTATTTT. This chain uses TRBV30 with TRBJ2-3; a weak D match, TRBD2 (7 bases). Trimming removed 7 bases from V and 1 base from J, with 18 bases in between. Germline CDR1 reads GTSNPN; CDR2 reads SVGIG (reference sequence). This CDR3 has 15 residues.

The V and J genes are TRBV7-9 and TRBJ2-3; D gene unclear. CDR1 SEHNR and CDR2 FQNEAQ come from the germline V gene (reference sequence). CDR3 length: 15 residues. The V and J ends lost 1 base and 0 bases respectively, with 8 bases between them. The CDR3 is CASSLGQTSTDTQYF. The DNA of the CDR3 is TGTGCCAGCAGCTTAGGGCAGACTAGCACAGATACGCAGTATTTT.

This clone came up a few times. For the CDR3, the DNA is TGTGCCAGCAGATATGACAGGTGGAACGAGCAGTACTTC. Translating it yields CASRYDRWNEQYF. J is TRBJ2-7 and V is TRBV6-5; D is possibly TRBD1 (6 bases). The CDR3 has 13 amino acids. CDR1 and CDR2 from the germline V gene are MNHEY and SVGAGI. V was cut by 6 bases and J by 5 bases, with 14 bases left in between.

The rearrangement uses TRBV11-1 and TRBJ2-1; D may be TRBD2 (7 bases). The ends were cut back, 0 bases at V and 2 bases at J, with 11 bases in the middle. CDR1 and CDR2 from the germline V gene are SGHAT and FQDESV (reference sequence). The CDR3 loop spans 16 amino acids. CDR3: CASSLARGRTYNEQFF. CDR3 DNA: TGTGCCAGCAGCTTAGCGCGGGGGCGAACCTACAATGAGCAGTTCTTC.

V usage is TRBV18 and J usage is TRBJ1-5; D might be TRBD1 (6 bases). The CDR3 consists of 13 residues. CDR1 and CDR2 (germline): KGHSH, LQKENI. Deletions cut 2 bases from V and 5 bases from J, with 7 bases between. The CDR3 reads CASSPGGDQPQHF. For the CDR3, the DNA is TGTGCCAGCTCACCAGGGGGCGATCAGCCCCAGCATTTT.